The rows below give T cell receptor beta chains drawn from one sample of a study of T cells in Graves' hyperthyroidism and ophthalmopathy. TCRdb re-analysed the multiplex PCR reads in MiXCR, keeping a single row per CDR3 protein. In the table there are approximately 640,000 distinct CDR3 sequences, around 15% of which are singletons. Material for sequencing was blood. Source of these receptors: a woman aged 30 to 39 with Graves' hyperthyroidism. CDR3s include the opening cysteine and the closing phenylalanine or tryptophan. D genes are given only for firm matches. Rows may omit the clone size; those that give it use once, few, many or a size class.

size,J,V,D,CDR3,DNA
many,TRBJ1-1,TRBV7-2,-,CASSTELNTEAFF,TGTGCCAGCAGCACCGAACTGAACACTGAAGCTTTCTTT
-,TRBJ2-1,TRBV9,TRBD2,CASSVSTWGLAGVNEQFF,TGTGCCAGCAGCGTATCCACTTGGGGACTAGCGGGAGTCAATGAGCAGTTCTTC
many,TRBJ2-5,TRBV18,-,CASSPQEETQYF,TGTGCCAGCTCACCACAGGAAGAGACCCAGTACTTC
many,TRBJ2-7,TRBV7-2,TRBD1,CASSLEGDRVTYEQYF,TGTGCCAGCAGCTTAGAGGGGGACAGGGTAACCTACGAGCAGTACTTC
-,TRBJ2-7,TRBV10-2,-,CASGDPSYEQYF,TGCGCCAGCGGCGACCCCTCCTACGAGCAGTACTTC
-,TRBJ1-6,TRBV28,-,CASTARASLHF,TGTGCCAGCACCGCCCGGGCGTCCCTCCACTTT
many,TRBJ2-1,TRBV28,-,CASSFAEVGGEQFF,TGTGCCAGCAGTTTCGCGGAGGTCGGCGGTGAGCAGTTCTTC
-,TRBJ2-7,TRBV18,TRBD1,CASSQDRSRYEQYF,TGTGCCAGCTCACAGGACAGGAGCCGCTACGAGCAGTACTTC
many,TRBJ1-3,TRBV28,TRBD1,CASSLEGQVSSGNTIYF,TGTGCCAGCAGTCTCGAGGGACAGGTCTCCTCCGGAAACACCATATATTTT
-,TRBJ1-6,TRBV6-1,-,CASSLNGGLGSPLHF,TGTGCCAGCAGCCTCAACGGGGGGCTGGGTTCACCCCTCCACTTT
many,TRBJ2-5,TRBV5-4,-,CASSLGEQETQYF,TGTGCCAGCAGCCTAGGGGAACAAGAGACCCAGTACTTC
-,TRBJ1-1,TRBV30,TRBD1,CAWTQTGGNWAFF,TGTGCCTGGACTCAAACAGGGGGCAATTGGGCTTTCTTT
few,TRBJ1-1,TRBV6-1,TRBD1,CASRTTGGEAFF,TGTGCCAGCAGAACGACAGGGGGGGAAGCTTTCTTT
few,TRBJ1-6,TRBV6-1,-,CASRRSASNSPLHF,TGTGCCAGCAGACGCTCGGCCTCTAATTCACCCCTCCACTTT
few,TRBJ2-3,TRBV10-3,-,CAARADRGTDTQYF,TGTGCCGCCAGGGCGGACAGAGGGACAGATACGCAGTATTTT
-,TRBJ2-3,TRBV7-2,TRBD2,CASSLAGGILARFTDTQYF,TGTGCCAGCAGCTTGGCGGGGGGCATTCTAGCGAGGTTCACAGATACGCAGTATTTT
-,TRBJ2-1,TRBV19,TRBD1,CASSAYGTGGDEQFF,TGTGCCAGTAGTGCCTACGGGACAGGGGGCGATGAGCAGTTCTTC
few,TRBJ1-2,TRBV11-3,-,CASSGGRTYGYTF,TGTGCCAGCAGCGGGGGCAGGACCTATGGCTACACCTTC
many,TRBJ2-1,TRBV7-3,TRBD1,CASSLTGGLGNEQFF,TGTGCCAGCAGCTTGACAGGGGGCTTGGGGAATGAGCAGTTCTTC
many,TRBJ2-1,TRBV6-1,-,CASSSPRTVPYNEQFF,TGTGCCAGCAGCTCCCCCCGGACGGTGCCCTACAATGAGCAGTTCTTC
many,TRBJ1-1,TRBV12-3/TRBV12-4,TRBD1,CASSPPGTEVNTEAFF,TGTGCCAGCAGTCCCCCCGGGACAGAGGTGAACACTGAAGCTTTCTTT
-,TRBJ2-7,TRBV4-3,-,CASSQVGWGEAYEQYF,TGCGCCAGCAGCCAAGTCGGGTGGGGCGAGGCCTACGAGCAGTACTTC
many,TRBJ2-5,TRBV7-3,-,CASSPYRADQETQYF,TGTGCCAGCAGCCCCTACAGGGCTGACCAAGAGACCCAGTACTTC
many,TRBJ1-2,TRBV18,-,CASSPTGQSSYGYTF,TGTGCCAGCTCACCAACTGGACAGAGCAGCTATGGCTACACCTTC
many,TRBJ2-4,TRBV28,-,CASSLSQGRNIQYF,TGTGCCAGCAGTCTTTCACAGGGAAGGAACATTCAGTACTTC
few,TRBJ2-2,TRBV11-3,TRBD1,CASSPRTGFGPGNPGELFF,TGTGCCAGCAGCCCAAGGACAGGGTTTGGACCGGGGAACCCCGGGGAGCTGTTTTTT
many,TRBJ2-7,TRBV3-1,-,CASSHQKSEQYF,TGTGCCAGCAGCCATCAGAAATCCGAGCAGTACTTC
many,TRBJ2-3,TRBV11-1,TRBD1,CASSLWATGFQDTQYF,TGTGCCAGCAGCTTATGGGCGACAGGGTTTCAAGATACGCAGTATTTT
few,TRBJ2-7,TRBV7-3,-,CASSLFSGHYEQYF,TGTGCCAGCAGCTTATTCAGTGGCCACTACGAGCAGTACTTC